The 22 T cell receptor beta chains in this list originate from one sample, sequenced in a study. One entry per CDR3 protein, called by TCRdb with MiXCR from the 5' RACE reads. Of roughly 57,000 distinct CDR3 sequences detected, less than 25% appear once; the ten largest clones hold under 3.5%. Cells sorted as Tregs were CD4+, CD25+ and CD127-/low. The sample was tumor-infiltrating Tregs sorted from the breast tumor. The receptors stem from a female donor with breast cancer.

The chain recombines TRBV6-6 with TRBJ2-4; TRBD1 agrees at 10 bases. V was pared by 0 bases and J by 9 bases, with 5 bases of the junction left unmatched. The germline gives CDR1 MNHNY, CDR2 SVGAGI (reference sequence). There are 15 residues in the CDR3. CDR3 protein: CASSYSTGGEGIQYF. The DNA of the CDR3 is TGTGCCAGCAGTTACTCGACAGGGGGCGAGGGCATTCAGTACTTC.

The chain combines TRBV6-1 with TRBJ2-1, with D perhaps matching TRBD2 (6 bases). This CDR3 has 15 amino acids. The V gene lost 7 bases and the J gene lost 0 bases, with 13 bases spanning the gap. Germline V gene data show CDR1 as MNHNS and CDR2 as SASEGT. CDR3 residues: CASTERASSYNEQFF. CDR3 sequence (DNA): TGTGCCAGCACGGAGCGGGCTAGCTCCTACAATGAGCAGTTCTTC.

This clonotype was observed a handful of times. V and J are TRBV13 and TRBJ1-1; the match to TRBD1 covers 7 bases. The CDR3 has 15 amino acids. Germline CDR1 reads PRHDT; CDR2 reads FYEKMQ (reference sequence). The V gene end was trimmed by 5 bases and the J gene end by 5 bases; junction bases not matched to a gene: 11. CDR3 bases: TGTGCCAGCAGCCCTCCGACAGGGATGTTGACTGAAGCTTTCTTT. Residues: CASSPPTGMLTEAFF.

This clonotype has at least ten counts. The chain uses TRBV11-1 and TRBJ2-7, with 8 bases lining up with TRBD2. The CDR3 is made up of 15 amino acids. The V gene end was trimmed by 1 base and the J gene end by 2 bases; junction bases not matched to a gene: 4. CDR1 and CDR2 (germline): SGHAT, FQDESV (reference sequence). The CDR3 loop reads CASSLGSGNTYEQYF. The CDR3 DNA sequence: TGTGCCAGCAGCTTAGGTAGCGGGAATACCTACGAGCAGTACTTC.

This clonotype has ten or more counts. J is TRBJ1-2 and V is TRBV2, with TRBD1 identical over 8 bases. The CDR3 sequence is 13 residues long. Germline lookup yields CDR1 SNHLY and CDR2 FYNNEI. The V gene end was trimmed by 3 bases and the J gene end by 7 bases; junction bases not matched to a gene: 4. The CDR3 DNA sequence: TGTGCCAGCAGTGATGGACAGGGTGGTGGCTACACCTTC. Amino acids: CASSDGQGGGYTF. The full variable domain, its missing parts supplied by reference TRBV2 and TRBJ1-2, is EPEVTQTPSHQVTQMGQEVILRCVPISNHLYFYWYRQILGQKVEFLVSFYNNEISEKSEIFDDQFSVERPDGSNFTLKIRSTKLEDSAMYFCASSDGQGGGYTFGSGTRLTVV.

The chain recombines TRBV7-8 with TRBJ2-3; tentatively, D is TRBD2 (5 bases). This CDR3 is built from 14 residues. V lost 5 bases, J lost 6 bases, and 15 bases lay in between. CDR1 is SGHVS and CDR2 is FQNEAQ in the germline V gene. CDR3 in DNA: TGTGCCAGCAGCCGCCGGGAAAAGCGGGATACGCAGTATTTT. Its protein is CASSRREKRDTQYF.

V gene TRBV15 combines with J gene TRBJ1-5; D remains ambiguous. Trimming stripped 1 base from V and 7 bases from J, with 5 bases between. This CDR3 contains 12 residues. The V gene's germline CDR1 is LNHNV and CDR2 YYDKDF (reference sequence). CDR3 in amino acids: CATSRVEQPQHF. In nucleotides, the CDR3 is TGTGCCACCAGCAGAGTAGAACAGCCCCAGCATTTT. Supplemented by reference TRBV15 and TRBJ1-5, the full variable domain reads DAMVIQNPRYQVTQFGKPVTLSCSQTLNHNVMYWYQQKSSQAPKLLFHYYDKDFNNEADTPDNFQSRRPNTSFCFLDIRSPGLGDTAMYLCATSRVEQPQHFGDGTRLSIL.

Points on this clonotype: This may come from a read error, since a much larger clone is one base off. V usage is TRBV5-1 and J usage is TRBJ1-1; 8 nucleotides match TRBD1. CDR1 is SGHRS and CDR2 is YFSETQ in the germline V gene. The CDR3 spans 14 residues. CDR3 region: CASSLDRANTEALF. The CDR3 DNA reads TGCGCCAGCAGCCTGGACAGGGCGAACACTGAAGCTCTCTTT.

In its sample, this clonotype was seen a few times. The V gene is TRBV29-1, the J gene TRBJ2-5; tentatively, D is TRBD1 (6 bases). Germline assignment: CDR1 SQVTM and CDR2 ANQGSEA. Trimming pared 6 bases from V and 3 bases from J, leaving 11 bases between. This CDR3 is 12 amino acids long. The CDR3 loop is CSVARTEETQYF. CDR3 in DNA: TGCAGCGTCGCCCGGACAGAAGAGACCCAGTACTTC. Combining the CDR3 with reference TRBV29-1 and TRBJ2-5 gives the whole variable domain SAVISQKPSRDICQRGTSLTIQCQVDSQVTMMFWYRQQPGQSLTLIATANQGSEATYESGFVIDKFPISRPNLTFSTLTVSNMSPEDSSIYLCSVARTEETQYFGPGTRLLVL.

V gene TRBV11-3 combines with J gene TRBJ2-7; 9 positions agree with TRBD1. From germline, CDR1 is SGHNT and CDR2 YENEEA. This CDR3 has 14 residues. J was trimmed by 2 bases and V by 3 bases; bases with no gene match: 2. CDR3 nucleotides: TGTGCCAGCAGCTTCGGGACAGGGCCCTACGAGCAGTACTTC. Translated: CASSFGTGPYEQYF.

This clonotype was detected ten times or more. The rearrangement joins TRBV25-1 to TRBJ1-3; D not resolved. The V gene's germline CDR1 is MGHDK and CDR2 SYGVNS. V lost 5 bases, J lost 0 bases, and 17 bases lay in between. CDR3 length: 17 amino acids. CDR3 sequence: CASSFRSGPDSGNTIYF. CDR3 nucleotides: TGTGCCAGCAGTTTCCGATCCGGGCCGGACTCTGGAAACACCATATATTTT. The variable domain in full, with the rest retrieved from reference TRBV25-1 and TRBJ1-3, is EADIYQTPRYLVIGTGKKITLECSQTMGHDKMYWYQQDPGMELHLIHYSYGVNSTEKGDLSSESTVSRIRTEHFPLTLESARPSHTSQYLCASSFRSGPDSGNTIYFGEGSWLTVV.

This clonotype has ten or more counts. The V call is TRBV5-5, the J call TRBJ2-5, with D possibly being TRBD1 (5 bases). The germline CDR1 and CDR2 sequences are SGHKS and YYEKEE (reference sequence). CDR3 length: 15 amino acids. V lost 2 bases and J lost 3, with 14 bases in between. The CDR3 region is CASSLNPRVEETQYF. DNA for the CDR3: TGTGCCAGCAGCTTAAACCCCAGGGTAGAAGAGACCCAGTACTTC.

A note on this clonotype: Lacking the conserved final phenylalanine or tryptophan, this CDR3 likely reflects a read error. The chain has TRBV20-1 and TRBJ2-3; TRBD2 agrees at 7 bases. The CDR3 consists of 14 residues. The V gene's germline CDR1 is DFQATT and CDR2 SNEGSKA (reference sequence). The chain's CDR3 is CRATGLDHTDTQYL. The CDR3 region has the DNA TGCAGGGCTACCGGACTAGATCACACAGATACGCAGTATTTG.

This clonotype was counted ten times or more. The rearrangement uses TRBV20-1 and TRBJ2-7, with TRBD2 matching 8 bases. The CDR3 loop spans 13 amino acids. Trimming at V came to 3 bases and at J to 3 bases, leaving 4 bases not matched to a gene. Per the germline V gene, CDR1 is DFQATT and CDR2 is SNEGSKA (reference sequence). As DNA, the CDR3 is TGCAGTGCTAGTTTAGCGGGACTCTACGAGCAGTACTTC. This codes for CSASLAGLYEQYF.

This clonotype was detected ten times or more. J is TRBJ2-7 and V is TRBV7-2; tentatively, D is TRBD2 (6 bases). There are 13 residues in the CDR3. Trimming pared 4 bases from V and 8 bases from J, leaving 15 bases between. The germline CDR1 and CDR2 sequences are SGHTA and FQGNSA. The CDR3 DNA follows: TGTGCCAGCAGCTCCGTCGGGGGAAATAAGCAGTACTTC. Its protein product is CASSSVGGNKQYF.

At least ten counts were recorded for this clonotype. The V call is TRBV7-2, the J call TRBJ1-1; the D gene is possibly TRBD1 (5 bases). Trimming pared 8 bases from V and 9 bases from J, leaving 16 bases between. This CDR3 has 12 amino acids. The V gene's germline CDR1 is SGHTA and CDR2 FQGNSA. The CDR3 protein is CASAGGATKAFF. For the CDR3, the DNA is TGTGCCAGCGCCGGGGGAGCCACCAAAGCTTTCTTT. Variable domain in full (rest from reference TRBV7-2 and TRBJ1-1): GAGVSQSPSNKVTEKGKDVELRCDPISGHTALYWYRQSLGQGLEFLIYFQGNSAPDKSGLPSDRFSAERTGGSVSTLTIQRTQQEDSAVYLCASAGGATKAFFGQGTRLTVV.

The gene calls are TRBV20-1 and TRBJ2-3, with TRBD2 identical over 10 bases. J lost 1 base, V lost 6 bases, and 10 bases had no gene match. The CDR3 loop spans 16 amino acids. Germline CDR1 and CDR2: DFQATT and SNEGSKA (reference sequence). The CDR3 bases are TGCAGTGCGAGTGTTACCGGGACTAGCGGCACAGATACGCAGTATTTT. It yields the protein CSASVTGTSGTDTQYF.

The chain employs TRBV2 and TRBJ2-7; D possibly corresponds to TRBD1 (6 bases). The CDR3 loop spans 14 amino acids. Per germline, CDR1 SNHLY and CDR2 FYNNEI. V lost 6 bases and J 2 bases, leaving 14 bases between the germline ends. CDR3 residues: CASSPGTSTYEQYF. In DNA, the CDR3 is TGTGCCAGCAGCCCCGGGACATCTACCTACGAGCAGTACTTC.

This clonotype was found many times. The CDR3 loop is CASSSGGAKTQYF. In DNA, the CDR3 is TGTGCCAGCAGCTCAGGGGGGGCGAAGACCCAGTACTTC. The V call is TRBV7-2, the J call TRBJ2-5; tentatively, D is TRBD1 or TRBD2 (7 bases each). This CDR3 contains 13 residues. Germline CDR1 is SGHTA and CDR2 is FQGNSA. V was cut by 4 bases and J by 6 bases, with 12 bases left in between.

This sequence joins TRBV27 and TRBJ2-7; no definite D call. The germline V and J ends were trimmed by 7 bases and 6 bases, with 10 bases remaining between them. The CDR3 spans 11 residues. Germline CDR1 is MNHEY and CDR2 is SMNVEV (reference sequence). Here the CDR3 reads CASISSGEQYF. CDR3 sequence (DNA): TGTGCCAGCATTAGCTCGGGCGAGCAGTACTTC.

The chain recombines TRBV2 with TRBJ2-3, with 7 bases fitting TRBD2. Unmatched junction bases numbered 12, after V lost 8 bases and J lost 1 base. Germline values: CDR1 SNHLY, CDR2 FYNNEI. This CDR3 spans 16 amino acids. The CDR3 region is CASVSAGGSRTDTQYF. DNA of the CDR3: TGTGCCAGCGTCTCCGCCGGCGGGAGTCGCACAGATACGCAGTATTTT.

The J gene is TRBJ2-5, the V gene TRBV28; D remains ambiguous. Germline lookup yields CDR1 MDHEN and CDR2 SYDVKM. There are 13 residues in the CDR3. V was shortened by 4 bases and J by 6 bases, with 12 bases between the two germline ends. In DNA, the CDR3 is TGTGCCAGCAGTTGGGTTATGGTAAAGACCCAGTACTTC. Residues: CASSWVMVKTQYF. Full variable domain (remainder filled in from reference TRBV28 and TRBJ2-5): DVKVTQSSRYLVKRTGEKVFLECVQDMDHENMFWYRQDPGLGLRLIYFSYDVKMKEKGDIPEGYSVSREKKERFSLILESASTNQTSMYLCASSWVMVKTQYFGPGTRLLVL.